The present TCR beta chain was sequenced within a study of cytomegalovirus exposure and HLA in healthy donors. Study outcomes and limitations: TCR beta sequences reportedly predicted most subjects' HLA-A and HLA-B alleles accurately. In vitro assays verified that three CMV-associated chains recognized CMV antigens specifically.

CDR3 length: 15 amino acids. The germline CDR1 and CDR2 sequences are MNHEY and SMNVEV (reference sequence). Trimming removed 6 bases from V and 9 bases from J; junction bases left unmatched: 9. This clone has just one count. What it binds is unknown. A multiplex PCR was run with 60 Vbeta primers and 13 Jbeta primers. Measured with immunoSEQ multiplex PCR; TCRdb has only the in-frame clones, and not every one. Found here are approximately 190,000 clones, about four fifths of them singletons; the top ten hold 11% to 15%. Sample: PBMCs. V gene TRBV27 combines with J gene TRBJ1-6; 9 bases are shared with TRBD1. The receptor was isolated from a woman under 40 in good health and CMV-seropositive. CDR3 protein: CASRTGTGTGSPLHF. The CDR3, as DNA: TGTGCCAGCAGAACCGGGACAGGGACGGGTTCACCCCTCCACTTT.